The text below deals with one T cell receptor beta chain. Its antigen is currently not known. Per-base quality was not reported, and no clone a single base away is much larger than it. The data belong to a study of Ad26.COV2.S vaccination and SARS-CoV-2 variants (dated by TCRdb to the early 2020s). Concerning the study at large: Vaccine-arm donors were drawn from COV1001, a multicentre, randomized, double-blind, placebo-controlled phase I-IIa trial of Ad26.COV2.S in healthy adults. Ad26.COV2.S was administered intramuscularly at 5 x 10^10 or 1 x 10^11 viral particles, either as a single shot or as two shots given 56 days apart. The specificity and breadth of SARS-CoV-2-reactive T cell receptors after Ad26.COV2.S vaccination were assessed by TCRbeta repertoire sequencing. A total of approximately 32 samples were included in the TCR-sequenced set, comprising around 19 Ad26.COV2.S vaccine recipients, 5 placebo recipients and 8 SARS-CoV-2 convalescent individuals. Participants in the trial were split at random into five groups of five each, receiving low-dose or high-dose Ad26.COV2.S once or twice, or else placebo on both occasions. Investigators did not know the trial group allocation while performing experiments and assessing outcomes. Broad study findings and their caveats: The authors noted that the TCR breadth and depth analyses may have underestimated total T cell responses. Comparable non-spike TCR breadth was observed between vaccine and placebo recipients, consistent with only spike being contained in the vaccine. Spike-specific TCR breadth was higher in Ad26.COV2.S recipients than in placebo recipients (P = 0.0014). Comparing responses between vaccine doses or regimens was not something the study was powered to do. After vaccination, spike-specific CD8+ and CD4+ T cell responses were reported to show substantial breadth.

The sample's treatment or condition, from its label and the paper: over 15 received Ad26.COV2.S at low or high dose, single or two shots; about 5 received placebo; per-sample allocation not given. For vaccine and placebo recipients, the sequenced repertoires came from samples collected on day 63 after the first injection. Between 29 July and 7 August 2020, Cohort 1b enrolled about 27 adults aged 18-55 years at one site in Boston, USA. Ad26.COV2.S consisted of a replication-incompetent adenovirus type 26 vector by which a prefusion-stabilized SARS-CoV-2 spike protein from the original Wuhan strain was expressed. TCRbeta CDR3 regions were sequenced with the immunoSEQ Assay. After extraction, genomic DNA underwent amplification by bias-controlled multiplex PCR, followed by high-throughput sequencing. The study's processing was this. To quantify the absolute abundance of each unique TCRbeta CDR3 region, sequences were collapsed and filtered. T cell fraction was estimated by normalization of TCRbeta template counts to usable DNA, with usable DNA being measured through amplification of reference genes present in all nucleated cells. Repertoire TCRs were annotated as SARS-CoV-2-specific by exact matching of V gene, CDR3 amino acid sequence and J gene to a known reactive TCR set. The reference SARS-CoV-2 TCR set was derived from MIRA and filtered for enrichment in COVID-19-positive ImmuneCODE repertoires, a step that removed public or cross-reactive TCRs. Drawing on the MIRA antigens, annotated TCRs were analysed further at the level of specific ORF or position within ORF. Breadth was defined as the number of annotated unique rearrangements divided by the total number of unique productive rearrangements, and depth was defined as the summed frequency of the annotated unique rearrangements. Group comparisons of TCR breadth used two-sided Wilcoxon rank-sum tests. This is the immuneACCESS table as TCRdb keeps it, with only in-frame sequences that have V and J called. A part of the clones is gone; compared with another copy, unresolved V genes explain less than half, and the rest is unexplained. V and J calls and clone size are given by that table; D and trimming were obtained from the DNA. The sample table lists 440,000 or so clones, about nine tenths of them with a count of one. 1.7% of the sample is taken by the ten largest.

The TCR sequence derives from a person aged 18-60 years who received the Ad26.COV2.S COVID-19 vaccine or a placebo. The sequenced sample was peripheral blood, obtained in a trial of Ad26.COV2.S vaccine versus placebo.

The DNA sequence is given as TGTGCCAGCAGTGAAGAGGGACAGGGAATAGGGAACACTGAAGCTTTCTTT. Its product reads: CASSEEGQGIGNTEAFF. The rearrangement joined TRBV2 to TRBJ1-1; 9 nucleotides in the junction match TRBD1. Looking up the germline V gene yields CDR1 SNHLY and CDR2 FYNNEI. Clipping removes 1 base from V and 1 base from J, with 7 as the unmatched junction base count. There are 17 amino acids in the CDR3, from cysteine to phenylalanine inclusive. Only the CDR3 DNA is retained, 51 bases long and in frame from the first base. The CDR3 plus the reference TRBV2 and TRBJ1-1 genes for the other parts give the full variable domain: EPEVTQTPSHQVTQMGQEVILRCVPISNHLYFYWYRQILGQKVEFLVSFYNNEISEKSEIFDDQFSVERPDGSNFTLKIRSTKLEDSAMYFCASSEEGQGIGNTEAFFGQGTRLTVV.